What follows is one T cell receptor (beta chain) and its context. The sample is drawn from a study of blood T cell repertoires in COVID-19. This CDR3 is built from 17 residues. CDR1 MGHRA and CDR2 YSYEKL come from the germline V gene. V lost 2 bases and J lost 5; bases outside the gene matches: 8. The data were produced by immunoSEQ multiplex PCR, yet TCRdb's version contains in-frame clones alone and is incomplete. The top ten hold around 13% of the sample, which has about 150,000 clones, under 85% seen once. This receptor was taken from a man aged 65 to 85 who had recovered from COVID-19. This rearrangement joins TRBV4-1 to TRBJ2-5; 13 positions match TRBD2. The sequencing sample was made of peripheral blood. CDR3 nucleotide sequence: TGCGCCAGCAGCCAACCGGGACTAGCGGGATCGGGGGAGACCCAGTACTTC. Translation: CASSQPGLAGSGETQYF.